This entry describes one T cell receptor beta chain. Losses at the gene ends were 6 bases for V and 5 bases for J; bases not matched to a gene: 6. This CDR3 comprises 15 residues. Germline CDR1 reads ENHRY; CDR2 reads SYGVKD. The data were obtained in a study of blood T cell repertoires in COVID-19. Sequencing used immunoSEQ multiplex PCR; TCRdb keeps in-frame clones, though not all of them. This sample has fewer than 400,000 clones, with more than 75% found just once. The rearrangement links TRBV10-3 to TRBJ2-2, with TRBD1 matching 10 bases. The clonotype was recovered from a human donor in a cohort sampled during active COVID-19. The specimen sequenced was peripheral blood. As DNA, the CDR3 is TGTGCCATCAGGGCTGGGACAGGGGAGACCGGGGAGCTGTTTTTT. It translates to CAIRAGTGETGELFF.